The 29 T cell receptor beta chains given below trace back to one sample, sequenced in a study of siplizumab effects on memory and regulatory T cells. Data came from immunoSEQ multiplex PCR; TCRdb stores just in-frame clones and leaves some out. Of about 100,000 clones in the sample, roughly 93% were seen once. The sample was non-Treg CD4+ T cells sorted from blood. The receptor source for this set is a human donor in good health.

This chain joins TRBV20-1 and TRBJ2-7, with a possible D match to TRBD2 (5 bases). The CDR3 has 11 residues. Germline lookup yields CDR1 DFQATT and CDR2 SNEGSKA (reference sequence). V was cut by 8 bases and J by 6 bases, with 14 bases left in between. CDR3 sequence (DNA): TGCAGTTGCTCTTGGGGAGCCGAGCAGTACTTC. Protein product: CSCSWGAEQYF.

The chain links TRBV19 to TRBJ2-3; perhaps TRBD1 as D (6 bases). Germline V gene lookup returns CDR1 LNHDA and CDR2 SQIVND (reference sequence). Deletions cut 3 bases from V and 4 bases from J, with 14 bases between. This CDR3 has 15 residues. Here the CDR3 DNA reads TGTGCCAGTAGTATCCTGGGGGCAAGGTCAGATACGCAGTATTTT. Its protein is CASSILGARSDTQYF.

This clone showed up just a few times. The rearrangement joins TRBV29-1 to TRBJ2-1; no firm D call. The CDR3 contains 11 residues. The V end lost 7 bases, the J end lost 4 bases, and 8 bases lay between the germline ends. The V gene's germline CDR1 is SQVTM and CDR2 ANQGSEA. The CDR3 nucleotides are TGCAGCGCCGCTGCTTACAATGAGCAGTTCTTC. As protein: CSAAAYNEQFF.

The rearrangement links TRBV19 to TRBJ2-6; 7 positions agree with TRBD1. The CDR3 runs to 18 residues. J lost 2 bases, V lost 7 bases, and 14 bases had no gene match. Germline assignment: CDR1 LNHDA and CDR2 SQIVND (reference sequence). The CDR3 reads CASIRQGVLAPGANVLTF. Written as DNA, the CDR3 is TGTGCCAGTATAAGACAGGGAGTATTGGCCCCTGGGGCCAACGTCCTGACTTTC.

The CDR3 region is CASSQDFIGGLAGGPDYNEQFF. In DNA, the CDR3 is TGCGCCAGCAGCCAAGATTTTATTGGGGGACTAGCGGGAGGACCTGACTACAATGAGCAGTTCTTC. The V and J genes are TRBV4-1 and TRBJ2-1; 15 bases are shared with TRBD2. Germline V gives CDR1 MGHRA, CDR2 YSYEKL. After removal of 0 bases from V and 3 bases from J, the junction contained 15 bases not matched to a gene. The CDR3 sequence is 22 residues long.

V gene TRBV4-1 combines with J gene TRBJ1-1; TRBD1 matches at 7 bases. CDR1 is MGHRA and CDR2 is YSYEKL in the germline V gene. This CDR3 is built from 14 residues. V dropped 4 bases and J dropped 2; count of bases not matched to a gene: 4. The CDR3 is CASSLRDSNTEAFF. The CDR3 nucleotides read TGCGCCAGCAGCCTAAGGGACAGTAACACTGAAGCTTTCTTT.

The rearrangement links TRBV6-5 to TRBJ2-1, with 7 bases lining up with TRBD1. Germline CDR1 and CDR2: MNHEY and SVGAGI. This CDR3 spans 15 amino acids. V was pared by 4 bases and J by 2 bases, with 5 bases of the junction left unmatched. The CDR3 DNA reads TGTGCCAGCAGTTCTCGACAGGGAACCTACAATGAGCAGTTCTTC. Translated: CASSSRQGTYNEQFF.

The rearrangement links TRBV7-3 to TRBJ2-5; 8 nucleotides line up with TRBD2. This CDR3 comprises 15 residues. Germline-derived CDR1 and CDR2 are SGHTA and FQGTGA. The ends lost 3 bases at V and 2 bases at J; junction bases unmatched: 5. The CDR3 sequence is CASSLTSERQETQYF. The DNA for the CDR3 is TGTGCCAGCAGCTTGACTAGCGAACGGCAAGAGACCCAGTACTTC.

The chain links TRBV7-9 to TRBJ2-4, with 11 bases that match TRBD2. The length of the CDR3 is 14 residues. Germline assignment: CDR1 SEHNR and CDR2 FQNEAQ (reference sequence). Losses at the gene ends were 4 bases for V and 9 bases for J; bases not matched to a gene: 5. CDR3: CASSSTSGKGIQYF. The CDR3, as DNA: TGTGCCAGCAGCTCGACTAGCGGGAAGGGCATTCAGTACTTC.

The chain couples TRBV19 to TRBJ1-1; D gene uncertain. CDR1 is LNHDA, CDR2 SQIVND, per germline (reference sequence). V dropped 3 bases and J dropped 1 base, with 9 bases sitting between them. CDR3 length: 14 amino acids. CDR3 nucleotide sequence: TGTGCCAGTAGTATCTCGCCAGCGAACACTGAAGCTTTCTTT. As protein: CASSISPANTEAFF. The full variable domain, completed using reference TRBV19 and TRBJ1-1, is DGGITQSPKYLFRKEGQNVTLSCEQNLNHDAMYWYRQDPGQGLRLIYYSQIVNDFQKGDIAEGYSVSREKKESFPLTVTSAQKNPTAFYLCASSISPANTEAFFGQGTRLTVV.

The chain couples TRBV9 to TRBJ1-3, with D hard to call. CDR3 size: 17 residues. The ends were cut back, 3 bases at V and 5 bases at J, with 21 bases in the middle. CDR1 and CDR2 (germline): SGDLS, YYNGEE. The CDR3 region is CASSAGSEGQARNTIYF. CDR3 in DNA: TGTGCCAGCAGCGCAGGAAGCGAAGGGCAAGCAAGAAACACCATATATTTT.

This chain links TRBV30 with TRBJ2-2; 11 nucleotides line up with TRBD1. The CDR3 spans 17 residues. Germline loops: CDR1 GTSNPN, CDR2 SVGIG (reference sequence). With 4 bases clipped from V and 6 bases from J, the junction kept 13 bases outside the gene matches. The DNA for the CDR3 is TGTGCCTGGACCTTGGACAGGGGGCTCATATTGGCCGGGGAGCTGTTTTTT. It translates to CAWTLDRGLILAGELFF.

As DNA, the CDR3 is TGTGCCAGTAGCTTCGACACCCACTACGAGCAGTACTTC. Protein sequence: CASSFDTHYEQYF. This chain joins TRBV19 and TRBJ2-7; D call uncertain. This CDR3 is 13 amino acids long. Trimming took 6 bases from V and 3 from J, leaving 12 bases between them. Germline V gene data show CDR1 as LNHDA and CDR2 as SQIVND (reference sequence).

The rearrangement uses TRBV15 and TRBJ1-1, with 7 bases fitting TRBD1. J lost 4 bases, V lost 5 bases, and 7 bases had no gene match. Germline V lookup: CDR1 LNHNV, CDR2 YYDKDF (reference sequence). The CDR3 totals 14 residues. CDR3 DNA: TGTGCCACCAGCCGGACAGGAACGTCCACTGAAGCTTTCTTT. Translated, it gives CATSRTGTSTEAFF. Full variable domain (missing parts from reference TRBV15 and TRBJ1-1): DAMVIQNPRYQVTQFGKPVTLSCSQTLNHNVMYWYQQKSSQAPKLLFHYYDKDFNNEADTPDNFQSRRPNTSFCFLDIRSPGLGDTAMYLCATSRTGTSTEAFFGQGTRLTVV.

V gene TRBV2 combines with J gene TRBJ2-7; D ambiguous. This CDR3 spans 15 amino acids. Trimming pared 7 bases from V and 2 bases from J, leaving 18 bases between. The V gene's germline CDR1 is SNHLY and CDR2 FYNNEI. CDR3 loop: CASISGGPRPYEQYF. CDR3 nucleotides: TGTGCCAGCATTTCGGGCGGCCCCCGACCCTACGAGCAGTACTTC.

The CDR3 here is CSAIRGEQFF. The CDR3, as DNA: TGCAGTGCTATTCGCGGTGAGCAGTTCTTC. The J gene is TRBJ2-1, the V gene TRBV20-1; no clear D gene. Per germline, CDR1 DFQATT and CDR2 SNEGSKA (reference sequence). V lost 4 bases, J lost 9 bases, and 7 bases lay in between. The CDR3 consists of 10 residues.

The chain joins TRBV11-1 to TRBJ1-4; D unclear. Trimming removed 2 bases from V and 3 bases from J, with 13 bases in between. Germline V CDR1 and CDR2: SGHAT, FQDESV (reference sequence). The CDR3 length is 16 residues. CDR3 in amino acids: CASSLNIDAANEKLFF. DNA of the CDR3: TGTGCCAGCAGCTTAAATATCGACGCAGCTAATGAAAAACTGTTTTTT.

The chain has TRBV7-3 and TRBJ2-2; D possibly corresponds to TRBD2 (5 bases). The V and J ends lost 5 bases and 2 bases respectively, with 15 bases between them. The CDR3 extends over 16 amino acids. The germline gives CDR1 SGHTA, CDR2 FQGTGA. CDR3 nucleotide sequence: TGTGCCAGCAGCCACCCGAGGAGCGGTAACACCGGGGAGCTGTTTTTT. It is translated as CASSHPRSGNTGELFF.

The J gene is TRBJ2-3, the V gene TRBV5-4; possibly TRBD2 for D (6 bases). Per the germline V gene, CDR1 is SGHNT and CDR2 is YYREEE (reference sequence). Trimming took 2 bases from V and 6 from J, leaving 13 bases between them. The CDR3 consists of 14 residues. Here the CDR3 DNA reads TGTGCCAGCAGCTTTGGCAGGGAGGCGGATACGCAGTATTTT. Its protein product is CASSFGREADTQYF. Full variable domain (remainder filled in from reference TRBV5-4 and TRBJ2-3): ETGVTQSPTHLIKTRGQQVTLRCSSQSGHNTVSWYQQALGQGPQFIFQYYREEENGRGNFPPRFSGLQFPNYSSELNVNALELDDSALYLCASSFGREADTQYFGPGTRLTVL.

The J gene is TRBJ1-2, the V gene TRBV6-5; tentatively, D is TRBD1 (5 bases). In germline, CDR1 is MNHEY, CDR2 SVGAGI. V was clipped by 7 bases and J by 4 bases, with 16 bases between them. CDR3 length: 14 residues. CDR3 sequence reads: CASTSLGRVYGYTF. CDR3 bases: TGTGCCAGCACCTCCTTGGGCAGGGTCTATGGCTACACCTTC.

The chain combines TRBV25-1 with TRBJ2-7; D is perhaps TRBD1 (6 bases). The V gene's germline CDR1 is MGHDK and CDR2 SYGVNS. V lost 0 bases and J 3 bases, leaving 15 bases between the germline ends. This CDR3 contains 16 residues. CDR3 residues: CASSEYGGRGIYEQYF. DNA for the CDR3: TGTGCCAGCAGTGAATATGGTGGCAGGGGAATCTACGAGCAGTACTTC.

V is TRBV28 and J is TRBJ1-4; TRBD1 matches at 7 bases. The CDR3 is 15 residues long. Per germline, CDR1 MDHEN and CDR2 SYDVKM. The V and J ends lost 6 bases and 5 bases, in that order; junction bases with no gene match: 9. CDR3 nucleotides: TGTGCCAGCAGGGTGGGACAGTCCCGGAATGAAAAACTGTTTTTT. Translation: CASRVGQSRNEKLFF.

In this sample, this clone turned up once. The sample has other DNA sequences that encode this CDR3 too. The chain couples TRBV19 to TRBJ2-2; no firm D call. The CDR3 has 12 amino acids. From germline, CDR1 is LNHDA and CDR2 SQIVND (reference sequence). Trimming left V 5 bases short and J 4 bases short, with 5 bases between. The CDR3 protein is CASSLRTGELFF. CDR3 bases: TGTGCCAGTAGTCTACGCACCGGGGAGCTGTTTTTT.

This CDR3 is CASSFTGGEEQYF. The CDR3 coding sequence is TGTGCCAGCAGCTTTACGGGTGGGGAAGAGCAGTACTTC. The rearrangement uses TRBV11-2 and TRBJ2-7, with D unclear. The CDR3 is 13 amino acids. Per the germline V gene, CDR1 is SGHAT and CDR2 is FQNNGV. The V end was cut by 3 bases, the J end by 7 bases, with 13 bases between.

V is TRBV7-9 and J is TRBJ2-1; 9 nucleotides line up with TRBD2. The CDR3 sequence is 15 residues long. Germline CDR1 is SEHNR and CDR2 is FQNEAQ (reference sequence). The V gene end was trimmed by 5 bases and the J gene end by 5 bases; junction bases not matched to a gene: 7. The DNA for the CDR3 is TGTGCCAGCAGCCGACTAGCGGAGACAGACAATGAGCAGTTCTTC. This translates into CASSRLAETDNEQFF.

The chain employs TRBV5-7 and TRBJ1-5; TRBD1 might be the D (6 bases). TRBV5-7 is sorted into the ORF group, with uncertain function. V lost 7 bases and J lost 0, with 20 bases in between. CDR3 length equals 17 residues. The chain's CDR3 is CASVTRDTYYSNQPQHF. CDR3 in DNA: TGTGCCAGCGTCACCCGGGACACTTACTATAGCAATCAGCCCCAGCATTTT.

This chain's CDR3 is CASGSAGGLDTQYF. The CDR3 DNA is TGTGCCAGCGGGTCGGCGGGAGGGCTGGATACGCAGTATTTT. This rearrangement joins TRBV28 to TRBJ2-3; 9 nucleotides align to TRBD2. The length of the CDR3 is 14 residues. V shed 8 bases and J 6 bases; nucleotides not matched to a gene: 9. Germline lookup yields CDR1 MDHEN and CDR2 SYDVKM.

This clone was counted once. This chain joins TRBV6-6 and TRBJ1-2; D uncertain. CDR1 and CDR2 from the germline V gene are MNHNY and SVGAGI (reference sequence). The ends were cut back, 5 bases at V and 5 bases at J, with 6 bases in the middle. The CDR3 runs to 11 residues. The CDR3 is CASSLEYGYTF. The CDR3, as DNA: TGTGCCAGCAGTCTGGAGTATGGCTACACCTTC.

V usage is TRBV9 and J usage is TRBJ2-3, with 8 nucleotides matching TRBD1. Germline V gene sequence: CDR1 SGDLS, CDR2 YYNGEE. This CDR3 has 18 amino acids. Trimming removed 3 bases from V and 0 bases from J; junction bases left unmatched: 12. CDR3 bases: TGTGCCAGCAGCGGGACAGGGAGCGTTAGCGGTAGCACAGATACGCAGTATTTT. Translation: CASSGTGSVSGSTDTQYF. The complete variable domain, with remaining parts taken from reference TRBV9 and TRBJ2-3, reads DSGVTQTPKHLITATGQRVTLRCSPRSGDLSVYWYQQSLDQGLQFLIQYYNGEERAKGNILERFSAQQFPDLHSELNLSSLELGDSALYFCASSGTGSVSGSTDTQYFGPGTRLTVL.